A selection of T cell receptor beta chains follows, all from one sample in a study of early T cells in non-severe SARS-CoV-2 infection. TCRdb reanalysed the 5' RACE reads using MiXCR and keeps one entry per CDR3 protein. The table records approximately 81,000 distinct CDR3 sequences, over 12% of them present only once. Sequenced material: whole blood. The receptor set was obtained from an adult who was a healthcare worker with PCR-confirmed SARS-CoV-2 infection or an uninfected control (not recorded which). Each CDR3 is given with its conserved first and last residue. The order of the fields is clone size, V gene, CDR3 length, J gene, D gene, CDR3 DNA, CDR3 protein. D genes are given only for firm matches. Size is omitted from some rows. Given values are once, few, many or a class for expanded clones.

clone_size: few; v_call: TRBV2; cdr3_length: 12; j_call: TRBJ2-7; d_call: -; cdr3_nt: TGTGCCAGCGGTACTGCAGGGGACGAGCAGTACTTC; cdr3_aa: CASGTAGDEQYF
clone_size: -; v_call: TRBV7-6; cdr3_length: 18; j_call: TRBJ2-4; d_call: TRBD2; cdr3_nt: TGTGCCAGCAGCCCTAGGACTAGCGGGACCCTAGCCAAAAACATTCAGTACTTC; cdr3_aa: CASSPRTSGTLAKNIQYF
clone_size: -; v_call: TRBV3-1; cdr3_length: 14; j_call: TRBJ2-2; d_call: -; cdr3_nt: TGTGCCAGCAGCCAACGAGGGGGCACCGGGGAGCTGTTTTTT; cdr3_aa: CASSQRGGTGELFF
clone_size: many; v_call: TRBV30; cdr3_length: 15; j_call: TRBJ1-5; d_call: -; cdr3_nt: TGTGCCTGGAGTGTTTCAGGGGCCGGCAATCAGCCCCAGCATTTT; cdr3_aa: CAWSVSGAGNQPQHF
clone_size: -; v_call: TRBV12-3/TRBV12-4; cdr3_length: 15; j_call: TRBJ2-1; d_call: -; cdr3_nt: TGTGCCAGCAGTTTTAAAGTGAGTTCCTACAATGAGCAGTTCTTC; cdr3_aa: CASSFKVSSYNEQFF
clone_size: few; v_call: TRBV29-1; cdr3_length: 14; j_call: TRBJ2-3; d_call: -; cdr3_nt: TGCAGCGTTGAAGATTGGTCGGTAAGAGATACGCAGTATTTT; cdr3_aa: CSVEDWSVRDTQYF
clone_size: few; v_call: TRBV12-3/TRBV12-4; cdr3_length: 15; j_call: TRBJ2-1; d_call: TRBD2; cdr3_nt: TGTGCCAGCAGTTTTCGACTAGCAATCTACAATGAGCAGTTCTTC; cdr3_aa: CASSFRLAIYNEQFF
clone_size: many; v_call: TRBV29-1; cdr3_length: 14; j_call: TRBJ2-7; d_call: -; cdr3_nt: TGCAGCGTTCGGACGGGGGCCCGATCGGACGAGCAGTACTTC; cdr3_aa: CSVRTGARSDEQYF
clone_size: many; v_call: TRBV5-1; cdr3_length: 14; j_call: TRBJ1-6; d_call: -; cdr3_nt: TGCGCCAGCAGCTTGGAGGCAGAACGTTCACCCCTCCACTTT; cdr3_aa: CASSLEAERSPLHF
clone_size: many; v_call: TRBV7-3; cdr3_length: 15; j_call: TRBJ2-1; d_call: -; cdr3_nt: TGTGCCAGCAGCTTACTGGCGGCGCCCTACAATGAGCAGTTCTTC; cdr3_aa: CASSLLAAPYNEQFF
clone_size: few; v_call: TRBV5-1; cdr3_length: 14; j_call: TRBJ2-3; d_call: -; cdr3_nt: TGCGCCAGCGCCCAGGGACTTGCGGCAGATACGCAGTATTTT; cdr3_aa: CASAQGLAADTQYF
clone_size: -; v_call: TRBV6-5; cdr3_length: 14; j_call: TRBJ1-1; d_call: -; cdr3_nt: TGTGCCAGCAGTCTACTGACAGAGAACACTGAAGCTTTCTTT; cdr3_aa: CASSLLTENTEAFF
clone_size: few; v_call: TRBV28; cdr3_length: 17; j_call: TRBJ2-3; d_call: TRBD2; cdr3_nt: TGTGCCAGCAGTTTACTCTCCGGGAGGGCCGGGACAGATACGCAGTATTTT; cdr3_aa: CASSLLSGRAGTDTQYF
clone_size: -; v_call: TRBV20-1; cdr3_length: 15; j_call: TRBJ2-2; d_call: TRBD2; cdr3_nt: TGCAGTGCTAGAACTAGCGGGAGGTACACCGGGGAGCTGTTTTTT; cdr3_aa: CSARTSGRYTGELFF
clone_size: -; v_call: TRBV5-1; cdr3_length: 13; j_call: TRBJ1-1; d_call: -; cdr3_nt: TGCGCCAGCAGCTCGAGGGTGAACACTGAAGCTTTCTTT; cdr3_aa: CASSSRVNTEAFF
clone_size: -; v_call: TRBV2; cdr3_length: 13; j_call: TRBJ2-1; d_call: TRBD1; cdr3_nt: TGTGCCAGCAGTCGTAGGACAGGGGTGGAGCAGTTCTTC; cdr3_aa: CASSRRTGVEQFF
clone_size: few; v_call: TRBV20-1; cdr3_length: 13; j_call: TRBJ2-1; d_call: -; cdr3_nt: TGCAGTGCTGTTCAGGGGTCTTTGAATGAGCAGTTCTTC; cdr3_aa: CSAVQGSLNEQFF
clone_size: -; v_call: TRBV5-4; cdr3_length: 14; j_call: TRBJ1-2; d_call: -; cdr3_nt: TGTGCCAGCAGTGAAGTGAAGGGGGACTATGGCTACACCTTC; cdr3_aa: CASSEVKGDYGYTF
clone_size: -; v_call: TRBV24-1; cdr3_length: 14; j_call: TRBJ2-5; d_call: TRBD2; cdr3_nt: TGTGCCCCATTAAACCCTAGCGGGAGAGAGACCCAGTACTTC; cdr3_aa: CAPLNPSGRETQYF
clone_size: -; v_call: TRBV7-8; cdr3_length: 15; j_call: TRBJ2-2; d_call: -; cdr3_nt: TGTGCCAGCAGCTTGAACAGGGCGAACACCGGGGAGCTGTTTTTT; cdr3_aa: CASSLNRANTGELFF